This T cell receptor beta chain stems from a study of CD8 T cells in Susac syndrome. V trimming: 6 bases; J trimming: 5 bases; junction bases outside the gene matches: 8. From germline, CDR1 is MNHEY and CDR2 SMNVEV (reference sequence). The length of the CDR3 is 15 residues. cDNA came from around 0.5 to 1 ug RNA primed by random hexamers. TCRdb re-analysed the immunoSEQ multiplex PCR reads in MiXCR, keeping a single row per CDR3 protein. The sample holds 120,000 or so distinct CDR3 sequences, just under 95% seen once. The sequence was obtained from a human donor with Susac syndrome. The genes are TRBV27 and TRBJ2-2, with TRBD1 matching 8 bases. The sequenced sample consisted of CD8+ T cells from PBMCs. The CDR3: CASSPRQGRTGELFF. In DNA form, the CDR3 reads TGTGCCAGCAGCCCACGACAGGGGAGGACCGGGGAGCTGTTTTTT.